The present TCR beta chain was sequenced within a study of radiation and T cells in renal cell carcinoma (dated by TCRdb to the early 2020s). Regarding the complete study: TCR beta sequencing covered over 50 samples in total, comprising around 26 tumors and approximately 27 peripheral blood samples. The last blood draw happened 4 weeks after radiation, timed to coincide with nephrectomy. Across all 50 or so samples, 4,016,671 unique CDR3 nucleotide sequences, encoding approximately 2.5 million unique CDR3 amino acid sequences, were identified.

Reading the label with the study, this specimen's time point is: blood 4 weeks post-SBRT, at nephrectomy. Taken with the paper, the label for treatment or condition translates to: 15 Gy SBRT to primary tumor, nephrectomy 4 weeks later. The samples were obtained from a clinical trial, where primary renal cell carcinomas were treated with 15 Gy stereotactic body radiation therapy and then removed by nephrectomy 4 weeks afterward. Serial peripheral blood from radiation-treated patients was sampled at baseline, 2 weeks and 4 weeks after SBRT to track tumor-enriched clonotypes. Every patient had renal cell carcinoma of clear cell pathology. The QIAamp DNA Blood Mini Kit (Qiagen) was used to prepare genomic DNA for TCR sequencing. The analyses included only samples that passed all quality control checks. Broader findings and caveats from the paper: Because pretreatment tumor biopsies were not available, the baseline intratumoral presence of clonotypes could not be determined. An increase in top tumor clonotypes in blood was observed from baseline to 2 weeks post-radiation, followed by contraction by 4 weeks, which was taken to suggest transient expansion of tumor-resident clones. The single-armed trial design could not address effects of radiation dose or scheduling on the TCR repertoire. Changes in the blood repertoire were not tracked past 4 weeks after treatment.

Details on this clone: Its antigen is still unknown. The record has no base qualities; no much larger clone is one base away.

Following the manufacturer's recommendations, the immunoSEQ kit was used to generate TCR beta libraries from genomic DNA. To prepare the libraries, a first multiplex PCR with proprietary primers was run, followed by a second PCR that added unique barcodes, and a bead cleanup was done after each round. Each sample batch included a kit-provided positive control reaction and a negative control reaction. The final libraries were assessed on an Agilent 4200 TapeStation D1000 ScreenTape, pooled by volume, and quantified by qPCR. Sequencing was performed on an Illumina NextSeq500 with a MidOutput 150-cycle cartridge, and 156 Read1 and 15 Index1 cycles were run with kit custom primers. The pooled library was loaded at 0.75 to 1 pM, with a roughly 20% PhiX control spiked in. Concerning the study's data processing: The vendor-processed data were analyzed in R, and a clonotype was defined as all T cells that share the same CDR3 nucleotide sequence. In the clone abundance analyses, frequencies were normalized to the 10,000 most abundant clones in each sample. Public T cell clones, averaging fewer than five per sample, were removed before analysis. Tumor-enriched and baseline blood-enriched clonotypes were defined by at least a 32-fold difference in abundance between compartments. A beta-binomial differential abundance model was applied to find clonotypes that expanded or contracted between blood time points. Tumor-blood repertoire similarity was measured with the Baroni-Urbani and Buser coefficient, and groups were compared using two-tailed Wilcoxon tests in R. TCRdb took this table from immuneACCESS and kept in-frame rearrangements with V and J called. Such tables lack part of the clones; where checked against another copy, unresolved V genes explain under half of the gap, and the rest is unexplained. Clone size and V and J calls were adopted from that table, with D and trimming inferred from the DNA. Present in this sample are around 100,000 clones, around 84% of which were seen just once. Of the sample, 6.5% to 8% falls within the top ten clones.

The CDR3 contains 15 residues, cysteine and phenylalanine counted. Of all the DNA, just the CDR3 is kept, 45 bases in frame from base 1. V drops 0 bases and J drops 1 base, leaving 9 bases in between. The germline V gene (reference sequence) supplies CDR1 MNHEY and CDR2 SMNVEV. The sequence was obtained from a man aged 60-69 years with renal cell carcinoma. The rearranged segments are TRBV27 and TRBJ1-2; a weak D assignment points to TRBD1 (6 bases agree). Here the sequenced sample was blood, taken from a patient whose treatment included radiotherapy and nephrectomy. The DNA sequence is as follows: TGTGCCAGCAGTTTATCAAGGGGGTTTAACTATGGCTACACCTTC. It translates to CASSLSRGFNYGYTF.